The rows below give T cell receptor beta chains drawn from one sample of a study of CD8 T cells in Susac syndrome. Via MiXCR, TCRdb re-called the immunoSEQ multiplex PCR reads, giving one row per CDR3 protein. Of 150,000 to 200,000 distinct CDR3 sequences in the sample, approximately 93% were seen once. The sample consisted of CD4+ T cells from PBMCs. The receptor source for this set is a human donor in good health. CDR3s include the opening cysteine and the closing phenylalanine or tryptophan.

>TRBV18|TRBJ1-4
CASSQRDNEKLFF
>TRBV6-5|TRBJ1-2
CASSQGPNYGYTF
>TRBV9|TRBJ2-3
CASSVEVDTQYF
>TRBV7-2|TRBJ1-2
CASSCQGEGYGYTF
>TRBV4-1|TRBJ2-2
CASSEGIGKGTGELFF
>TRBV23-1|TRBJ1-6
CASGGTGDNSPLHF
>TRBV10-3|TRBJ1-6
CAISGSYNSPLHF
>TRBV19|TRBJ1-3
CASSSTSTPPGNTIYF
>TRBV5-1|TRBJ2-5
CASSLVFGGGGETQYF
>TRBV13|TRBJ2-1
CASSSPAGWAAYNEQFF
>TRBV7-8|TRBJ1-1
CASSLYLTGYTEAFF
>TRBV12-3/TRBV12-4|TRBJ1-3
CASTFGRAGNTIYF
>TRBV18|TRBJ2-5
CASSRQTQYF
>TRBV4-1|TRBJ2-3
CASSPGTGRSDTQYF
>TRBV5-1|TRBJ1-1
CASSFRQAGRQNTEAFF
>TRBV3-1|TRBJ1-3
CASSQLDRAPNTIYF
>TRBV5-4|TRBJ2-5
CASSIRLAGRETQYF
>TRBV6-2/TRBV6-3|TRBJ2-5
CATSGLGAQETQYF
>TRBV6-1|TRBJ1-2
CGLQVNYGYTF
>TRBV14|TRBJ1-1
CASSPRGGRAEAFF
>TRBV19|TRBJ2-7
CASSPPGTGSYEQYF
>TRBV6-1|TRBJ1-5
CASSEGQVGQPQHF
>TRBV9|TRBJ1-3
CASSPQATVGNTIYF
>TRBV3-1|TRBJ1-2
CASSQETLPNYGYTF
>TRBV7-2|TRBJ2-3
CASSPPRGDTQYF
>TRBV29-1|TRBJ1-2
CSATPGSYGYTF
>TRBV7-6|TRBJ1-6
CASSSSQPGQGYNSPLHF
>TRBV19|TRBJ1-2
CASLQGNYGYTF
>TRBV14|TRBJ2-7
CASSLAPGPSYEQYF
>TRBV7-6|TRBJ2-1
CASSPWTSGNEQFF
>TRBV5-4|TRBJ2-5
CASSFVTGGAETQYF
>TRBV18|TRBJ1-2
CASSPQTGIYGYTF
>TRBV28|TRBJ2-7
CASSWPNRAAEQYF
>TRBV7-2|TRBJ1-1
CASSKASNPPLETEAYF
>TRBV18|TRBJ2-2
CASSPIRGAGELFF
>TRBV7-2|TRBJ1-2
CASSLEQGAIYGYTF
>TRBV7-6|TRBJ1-5
CASSFGTGGDNQPQHF
>TRBV20-1|TRBJ1-5
CSASPSLGSNQPQHF
>TRBV6-1|TRBJ2-1
CASSGRGTGGFRYYNEQFF
>TRBV20-1|TRBJ2-5
CSARVGETQYF
>TRBV29-1|TRBJ1-5
CSVPRVGRSPGPQHF
>TRBV28|TRBJ1-1
CASSLYATEAFF
>TRBV7-9|TRBJ2-5
CASSLDDRAWETQYF
>TRBV5-1|TRBJ2-7
CASSLGQTAGAKNEQYF
>TRBV28|TRBJ2-3
CASSGGWDTQYF
>TRBV5-6|TRBJ1-1
CASTLAGPTGTEAFF
>TRBV7-2|TRBJ2-1
CASSLPRTSNNEQFF
>TRBV2|TRBJ2-5
CASSASRGQETQYF
>TRBV11-2|TRBJ2-3
CASSSQGGNTDTQYF
>TRBV18|TRBJ2-2
CASSPEGQGDTGELFF